This section outlines one T cell receptor beta chain sequence together with its context. The antigen is not known. Germline V CDR1 and CDR2: WSHSY, SAAADI. V gave up 6 bases and J gave up 7 bases, with 12 bases separating them. The CDR3 extends over 13 amino acids. The data are from a study of blood T cells in healthy people across ages. Study information: Per every two T cells, about one barcoded beta molecule was captured by template switching.

Overall study findings and caveats: CMV status of donors was unknown, possibly confounding expanded clonotype changes. Fewer expanded clones and more diversity marked long-lived versus aged donors. Measured against age, TCR beta diversity per million T cells decreased in a roughly linear manner.

Sample-barcoded 5' priming and a J-beta primer mix drove a second PCR of roughly 6 to 12 cycles. From the 5' RACE reads, TCRdb called clonotypes with MiXCR, one entry per CDR3 protein. Of roughly 500,000 distinct CDR3 sequences in the sample, 25% to 30% are singletons; the top ten hold around 20%. The chain joins TRBV10-2 to TRBJ1-4; D ambiguous. Sequencing was done on a sample of blood. This receptor was taken from an older woman in good health. In DNA form, the CDR3 reads TGCGCCAGCAGAAATGGAGGGTCTGAAAAACTGTTTTTT. Translating it yields CASRNGGSEKLFF.